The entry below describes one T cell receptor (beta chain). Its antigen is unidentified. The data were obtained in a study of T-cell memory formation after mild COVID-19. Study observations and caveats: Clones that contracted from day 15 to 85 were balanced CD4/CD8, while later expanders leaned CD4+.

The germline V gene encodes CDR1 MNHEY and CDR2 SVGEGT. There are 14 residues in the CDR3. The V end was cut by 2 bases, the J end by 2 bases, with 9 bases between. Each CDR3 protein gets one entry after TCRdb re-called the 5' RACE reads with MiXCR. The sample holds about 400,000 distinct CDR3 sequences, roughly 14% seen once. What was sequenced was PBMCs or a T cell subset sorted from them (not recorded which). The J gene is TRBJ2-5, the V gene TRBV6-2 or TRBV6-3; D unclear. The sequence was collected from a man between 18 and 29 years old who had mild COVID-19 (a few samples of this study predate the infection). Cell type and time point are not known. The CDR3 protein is CASSYRATQETQYF. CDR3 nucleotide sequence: TGTGCCAGCAGTTACAGGGCAACACAAGAGACCCAGTACTTC.